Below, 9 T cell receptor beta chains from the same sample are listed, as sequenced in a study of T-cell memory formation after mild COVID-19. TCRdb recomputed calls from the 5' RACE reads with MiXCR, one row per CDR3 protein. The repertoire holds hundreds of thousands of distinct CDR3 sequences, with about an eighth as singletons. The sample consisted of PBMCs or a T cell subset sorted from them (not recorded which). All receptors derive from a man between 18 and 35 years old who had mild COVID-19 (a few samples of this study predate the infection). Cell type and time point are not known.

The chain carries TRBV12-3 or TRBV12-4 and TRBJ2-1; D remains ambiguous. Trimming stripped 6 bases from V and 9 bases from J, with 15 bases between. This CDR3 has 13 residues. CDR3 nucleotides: TGTGCCAGCAGCCTCCAAAGGTTCCGTGAGCAGTTCTTC. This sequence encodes CASSLQRFREQFF.

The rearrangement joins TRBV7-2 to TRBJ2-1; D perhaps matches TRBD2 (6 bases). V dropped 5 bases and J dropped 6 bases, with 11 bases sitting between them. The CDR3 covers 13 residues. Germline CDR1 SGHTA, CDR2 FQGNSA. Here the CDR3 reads CASSVPGGNEQFF. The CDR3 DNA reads TGTGCCAGCAGCGTGCCCGGGGGCAATGAGCAGTTCTTC.

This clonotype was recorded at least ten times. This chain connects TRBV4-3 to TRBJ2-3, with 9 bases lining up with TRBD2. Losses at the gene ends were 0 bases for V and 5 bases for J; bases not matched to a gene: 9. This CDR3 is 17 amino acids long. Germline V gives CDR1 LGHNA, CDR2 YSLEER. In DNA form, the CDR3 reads TGCGCCAGCAGCCAAGACCCTCGCGGGGGGGCGGTAGATACGCAGTATTTT. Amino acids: CASSQDPRGGAVDTQYF.

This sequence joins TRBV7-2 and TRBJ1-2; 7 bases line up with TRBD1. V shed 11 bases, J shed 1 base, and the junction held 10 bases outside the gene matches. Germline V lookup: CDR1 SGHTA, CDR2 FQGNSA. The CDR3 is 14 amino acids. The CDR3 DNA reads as TGTGCCGCAAAAGGGGGACAGCTTAACTATGGCTACACCTTC. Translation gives CAAKGGQLNYGYTF.

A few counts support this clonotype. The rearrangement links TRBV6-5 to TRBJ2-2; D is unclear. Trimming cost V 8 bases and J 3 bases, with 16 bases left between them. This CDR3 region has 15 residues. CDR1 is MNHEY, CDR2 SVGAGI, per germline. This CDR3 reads CASQVRPGHTGELFF. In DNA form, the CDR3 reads TGTGCCAGCCAAGTTCGACCGGGCCACACCGGGGAGCTGTTTTTT.

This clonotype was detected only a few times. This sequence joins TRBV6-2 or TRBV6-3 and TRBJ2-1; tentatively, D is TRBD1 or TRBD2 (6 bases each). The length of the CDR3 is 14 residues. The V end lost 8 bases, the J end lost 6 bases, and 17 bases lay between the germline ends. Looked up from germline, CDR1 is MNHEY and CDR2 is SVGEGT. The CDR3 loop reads CASASGGRGNEQFF. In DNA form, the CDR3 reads TGTGCCAGCGCGTCCGGGGGCCGGGGCAATGAGCAGTTCTTC.

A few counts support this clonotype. The CDR3 DNA reads as TGCAGCGGCAGCTCCTACAATGAGCAGTTCTTC. Encoded protein: CSGSSYNEQFF. The chain couples TRBV29-1 to TRBJ2-1, with D unclear. Germline V gene sequence: CDR1 SQVTM, CDR2 ANQGSEA. The CDR3 is 11 residues long. Trimming stripped 7 bases from V and 0 bases from J, with 4 bases between.

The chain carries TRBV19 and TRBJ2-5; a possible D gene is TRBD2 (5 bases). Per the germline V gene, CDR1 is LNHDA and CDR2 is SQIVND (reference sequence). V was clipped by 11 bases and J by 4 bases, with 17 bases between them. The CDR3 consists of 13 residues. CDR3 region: CASTPGFGETQYF. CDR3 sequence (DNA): TGTGCCTCAACCCCGGGGTTCGGAGAGACCCAGTACTTC.

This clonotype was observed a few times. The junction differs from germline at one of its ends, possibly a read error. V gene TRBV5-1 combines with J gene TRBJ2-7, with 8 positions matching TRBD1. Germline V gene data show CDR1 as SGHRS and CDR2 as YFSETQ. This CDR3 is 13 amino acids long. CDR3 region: CASSNRPGQDSTF. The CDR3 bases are TGCGCCAGCAGCAACAGACCGGGACAGGACAGTACCTTC. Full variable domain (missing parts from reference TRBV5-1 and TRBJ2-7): KAGVTQTPRYLIKTRGQQVTLSCSPISGHRSVSWYQQTPGQGLQFLFEYFSETQRNKGNFPGRFSGRQFSNSRSEMNVSTLELGDSALYLCASSNRPGQDSTFGPGTRLTVT.